This is a list of T cell receptor beta chains from one sample in a study of blood T cell repertoires in COVID-19. Using immunoSEQ multiplex PCR, the repertoire was profiled, and TCRdb retains in-frame clones only, with some absent. This sample has about 200,000 clones; 80% to 90% occur once, and the top ten carry approximately 6.2%. Source material: peripheral blood. The receptors come from a man in his 60s who had recovered from COVID-19. The CDR3 runs from the conserved cysteine through the conserved F or W. A D gene is named only where the DNA matches it firmly. Only part of the rows carry a size: once, few, many, or a class if the clone is expanded.

clone size: -
V gene: TRBV5-4
CDR3 length: 15
J gene: TRBJ1-5
D gene: TRBD1
CDR3 protein: CASSRTGYSNQPQHF
CDR3 DNA: TGTGCCAGCAGCCGGACAGGCTATAGCAATCAGCCCCAGCATTTT

clone size: -
V gene: TRBV11-2
CDR3 length: 12
J gene: TRBJ1-1
D gene: -
CDR3 protein: CASSGAGDEAFF
CDR3 DNA: TGTGCCAGCAGCGGCGCGGGGGATGAAGCTTTCTTT

clone size: -
V gene: TRBV12-3/TRBV12-4
CDR3 length: 13
J gene: TRBJ1-2
D gene: TRBD1
CDR3 protein: CASSPTRQGINTF
CDR3 DNA: TGTGCCAGCAGCCCGACCCGACAGGGCATTAACACCTTC

clone size: few
V gene: TRBV5-1
CDR3 length: 13
J gene: TRBJ2-1
D gene: -
CDR3 protein: CASSLPGRNEQFF
CDR3 DNA: TGCGCCAGCAGCCTACCAGGGCGGAATGAGCAGTTCTTC

clone size: -
V gene: TRBV11-2
CDR3 length: 17
J gene: TRBJ1-2
D gene: TRBD1
CDR3 protein: CASSPNRDRGAVYGYTF
CDR3 DNA: TGTGCCAGCAGCCCCAACCGGGACAGGGGAGCCGTGTATGGCTACACCTTC

clone size: -
V gene: TRBV27
CDR3 length: 13
J gene: TRBJ2-5
D gene: -
CDR3 protein: CASSWSSQETQYF
CDR3 DNA: TGTGCCAGCAGCTGGAGCTCCCAAGAGACCCAGTACTTC

clone size: -
V gene: TRBV10-2
CDR3 length: 19
J gene: TRBJ1-3
D gene: TRBD1
CDR3 protein: CASSRTSTGSKVSGNTIYF
CDR3 DNA: TGCGCCAGCAGTAGGACCTCGACAGGGTCCAAAGTCTCTGGAAACACCATATATTTT

clone size: -
V gene: TRBV5-4
CDR3 length: 13
J gene: TRBJ2-2
D gene: -
CDR3 protein: CASSMDSTGELFF
CDR3 DNA: TGTGCCAGCAGCATGGACTCTACCGGGGAGCTGTTTTTT

clone size: -
V gene: TRBV11-3
CDR3 length: 14
J gene: TRBJ2-7
D gene: TRBD1
CDR3 protein: CASSSGQGGYEQYF
CDR3 DNA: TGTGCCAGCAGCTCCGGACAGGGCGGGTACGAGCAGTACTTC

clone size: -
V gene: TRBV27
CDR3 length: 14
J gene: TRBJ1-1
D gene: -
CDR3 protein: CASSFSWQNTEAFF
CDR3 DNA: TGTGCCAGCAGTTTTTCATGGCAGAACACTGAAGCTTTCTTT

clone size: -
V gene: TRBV9
CDR3 length: 16
J gene: TRBJ2-3
D gene: TRBD1
CDR3 protein: CASSARQGEGSDTQYF
CDR3 DNA: TGTGCCAGCAGCGCTCGACAGGGGGAAGGATCGGATACGCAGTATTTT

clone size: -
V gene: TRBV4-1
CDR3 length: 18
J gene: TRBJ2-6
D gene: -
CDR3 protein: CASSQDDRAISGANVLTF
CDR3 DNA: TGCGCCAGCAGCCAAGATGACAGAGCCATCTCTGGGGCCAACGTCCTGACTTTC

clone size: -
V gene: TRBV7-2
CDR3 length: 15
J gene: TRBJ2-1
D gene: TRBD2
CDR3 protein: CASTAQVAGDNEQFF
CDR3 DNA: TGTGCCAGCACCGCCCAGGTAGCGGGGGACAATGAGCAGTTCTTC

clone size: -
V gene: TRBV19
CDR3 length: 17
J gene: TRBJ1-6
D gene: TRBD1
CDR3 protein: CASSIKGTGPGDSPLHF
CDR3 DNA: TGTGCCAGTAGTATTAAAGGGACAGGGCCCGGGGATTCACCCCTCCACTTT

clone size: -
V gene: TRBV28
CDR3 length: 16
J gene: TRBJ2-1
D gene: TRBD2
CDR3 protein: CASSLDLAGGRNEQFF
CDR3 DNA: TGTGCCAGCAGTTTGGATCTAGCGGGAGGGCGAAATGAGCAGTTCTTC

clone size: -
V gene: TRBV5-1
CDR3 length: 14
J gene: TRBJ1-2
D gene: TRBD1
CDR3 protein: CASSLGTGENGYTF
CDR3 DNA: TGCGCCAGCAGCTTGGGGACAGGAGAGAATGGCTACACCTTC

clone size: -
V gene: TRBV19
CDR3 length: 15
J gene: TRBJ2-4
D gene: -
CDR3 protein: CATQGLGLAKNIQYF
CDR3 DNA: TGTGCCACTCAGGGGCTGGGGCTAGCCAAAAACATTCAGTACTTC

clone size: once
V gene: TRBV9
CDR3 length: 17
J gene: TRBJ1-6
D gene: TRBD1
CDR3 protein: CASTTTDRGPNNSPLHF
CDR3 DNA: TGTGCCAGCACCACGACTGACAGGGGACCTAATAATTCACCCCTCCACTTT

clone size: -
V gene: TRBV5-1
CDR3 length: 14
J gene: TRBJ2-3
D gene: TRBD2
CDR3 protein: CASHLAGDTDTQYF
CDR3 DNA: TGCGCCAGCCATCTAGCGGGGGACACAGATACGCAGTATTTT

clone size: -
V gene: TRBV14
CDR3 length: 17
J gene: TRBJ2-4
D gene: TRBD1
CDR3 protein: CASSHPRQGLAKNIQYF
CDR3 DNA: TGTGCCAGCAGCCACCCCCGACAGGGCTTAGCCAAAAACATTCAGTACTTC

clone size: -
V gene: TRBV3-1/TRBV3-2
CDR3 length: 13
J gene: TRBJ1-2
D gene: -
CDR3 protein: CASSQDRDRPYTF
CDR3 DNA: TGTGCCAGCAGCCAAGATCGCGACAGACCCTACACCTTC

clone size: -
V gene: TRBV14
CDR3 length: 14
J gene: TRBJ1-2
D gene: -
CDR3 protein: CASSQGFMAHGYTF
CDR3 DNA: TGTGCCAGCAGCCAAGGCTTTATGGCTCATGGCTACACCTTC

clone size: many
V gene: TRBV20-1
CDR3 length: 10
J gene: TRBJ1-1
D gene: -
CDR3 protein: CSAGGIEAFF
CDR3 DNA: TGCAGTGCCGGCGGCATTGAAGCTTTCTTT

clone size: -
V gene: TRBV9
CDR3 length: 14
J gene: TRBJ2-1
D gene: TRBD2
CDR3 protein: CASSAGLADNEQFF
CDR3 DNA: TGTGCCAGCAGCGCCGGACTAGCGGACAATGAGCAGTTCTTC

clone size: -
V gene: TRBV3-1/TRBV3-2
CDR3 length: 14
J gene: TRBJ1-2
D gene: -
CDR3 protein: CASSFRGADYGYTF
CDR3 DNA: TGTGCCAGCAGCTTTCGGGGGGCAGACTATGGCTACACCTTC